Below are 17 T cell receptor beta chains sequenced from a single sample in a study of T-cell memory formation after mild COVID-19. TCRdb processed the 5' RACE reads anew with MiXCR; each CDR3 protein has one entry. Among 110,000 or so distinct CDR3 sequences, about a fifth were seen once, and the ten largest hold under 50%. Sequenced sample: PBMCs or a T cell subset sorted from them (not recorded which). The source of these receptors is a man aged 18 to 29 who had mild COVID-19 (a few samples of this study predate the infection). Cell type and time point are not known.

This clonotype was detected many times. For the CDR3, the DNA is TGTGCCAGCAGCCAAGACGGGACAACGGGCTTCTATGGCTACACCTTC. Its translation is CASSQDGTTGFYGYTF. The chain links TRBV6-2 or TRBV6-3 to TRBJ1-2; a possible D gene is TRBD1 (6 bases). V shed 6 bases and J shed 4 bases, with 21 bases lying between them. The CDR3 consists of 16 residues. The germline V gene has CDR1 MNHEY and CDR2 SVGEGT.

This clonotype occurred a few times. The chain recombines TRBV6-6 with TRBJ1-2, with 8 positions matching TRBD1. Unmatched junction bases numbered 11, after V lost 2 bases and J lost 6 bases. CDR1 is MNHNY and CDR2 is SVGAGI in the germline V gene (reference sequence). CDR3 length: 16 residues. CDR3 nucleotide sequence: TGTGCCAGCAGTTACAGGGTGACAGGGGAGGGGGATGGCTACACCTTC. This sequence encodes CASSYRVTGEGDGYTF.

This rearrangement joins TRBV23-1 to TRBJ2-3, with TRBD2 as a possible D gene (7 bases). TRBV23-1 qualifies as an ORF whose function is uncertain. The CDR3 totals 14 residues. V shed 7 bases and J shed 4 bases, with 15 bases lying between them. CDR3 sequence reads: CASTPGEGADTQYF. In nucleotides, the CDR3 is TGCGCCAGCACCCCGGGGGAGGGGGCAGATACGCAGTATTTT.

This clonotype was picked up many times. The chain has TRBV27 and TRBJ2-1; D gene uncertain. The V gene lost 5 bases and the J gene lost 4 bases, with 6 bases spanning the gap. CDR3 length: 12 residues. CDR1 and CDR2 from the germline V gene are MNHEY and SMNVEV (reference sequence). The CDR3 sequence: CASSDGYNEQFF. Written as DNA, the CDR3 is TGTGCCAGCAGTGATGGATACAATGAGCAGTTCTTC.

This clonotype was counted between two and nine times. The CDR3 coding sequence is TGTGCCAGCAGCCACCCCCTGACAGGGGGCCTCAATGAGCAGTTCTTC. Encoded protein: CASSHPLTGGLNEQFF. The chain employs TRBV7-8 and TRBJ2-1; 10 positions agree with TRBD1. Germline-derived CDR1 and CDR2 are SGHVS and FQNEAQ. This CDR3 is 16 amino acids long. The V gene end was trimmed by 5 bases and the J gene end by 6 bases; junction bases not matched to a gene: 10.

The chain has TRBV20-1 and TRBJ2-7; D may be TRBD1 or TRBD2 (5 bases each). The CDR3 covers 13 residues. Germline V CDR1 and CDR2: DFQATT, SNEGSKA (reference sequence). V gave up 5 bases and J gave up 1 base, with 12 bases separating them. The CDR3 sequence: CSAPGTDSYEQYF. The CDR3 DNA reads TGCAGTGCTCCAGGGACGGATTCCTACGAGCAGTACTTC.

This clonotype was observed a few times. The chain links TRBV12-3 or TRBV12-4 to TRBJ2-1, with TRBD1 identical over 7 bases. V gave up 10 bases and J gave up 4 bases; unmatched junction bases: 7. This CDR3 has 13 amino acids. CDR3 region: CATQRDSYNEQFF. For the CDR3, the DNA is TGTGCCACCCAACGGGACAGTTACAATGAGCAGTTCTTC.

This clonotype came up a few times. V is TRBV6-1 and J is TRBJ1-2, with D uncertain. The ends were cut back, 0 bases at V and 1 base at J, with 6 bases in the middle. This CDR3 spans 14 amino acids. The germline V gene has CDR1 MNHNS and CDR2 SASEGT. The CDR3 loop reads CASSEAAFNYGYTF. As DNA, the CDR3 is TGTGCCAGCAGTGAAGCTGCCTTTAACTATGGCTACACCTTC.

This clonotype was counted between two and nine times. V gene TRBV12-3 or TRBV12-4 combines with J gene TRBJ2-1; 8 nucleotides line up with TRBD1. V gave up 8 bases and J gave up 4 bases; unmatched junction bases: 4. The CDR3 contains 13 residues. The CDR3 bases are TGTGCCAGCGGGGACAGGCCGTACAATGAGCAGTTCTTC. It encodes CASGDRPYNEQFF.

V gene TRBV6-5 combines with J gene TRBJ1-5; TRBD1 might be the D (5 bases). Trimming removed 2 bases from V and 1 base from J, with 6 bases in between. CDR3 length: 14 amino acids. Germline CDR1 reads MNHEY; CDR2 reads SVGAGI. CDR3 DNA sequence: TGTGCCAGCAGTTACGGGGCCAGCAATCAGCCCCAGCATTTT. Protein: CASSYGASNQPQHF.

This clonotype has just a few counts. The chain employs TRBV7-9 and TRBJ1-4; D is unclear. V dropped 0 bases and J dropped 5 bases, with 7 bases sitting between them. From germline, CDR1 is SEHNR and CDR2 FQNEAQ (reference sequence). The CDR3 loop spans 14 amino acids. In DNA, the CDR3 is TGTGCCAGCAGCTTAGCTTCCGGGAATGAAAAACTGTTTTTT. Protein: CASSLASGNEKLFF. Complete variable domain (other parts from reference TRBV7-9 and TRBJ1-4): DTGVSQNPRHKITKRGQNVTFRCDPISEHNRLYWYRQTLGQGPEFLTYFQNEAQLEKSRLLSDRFSAERPKGSFSTLEIQRTEQGDSAMYLCASSLASGNEKLFFGSGTQLSVL.

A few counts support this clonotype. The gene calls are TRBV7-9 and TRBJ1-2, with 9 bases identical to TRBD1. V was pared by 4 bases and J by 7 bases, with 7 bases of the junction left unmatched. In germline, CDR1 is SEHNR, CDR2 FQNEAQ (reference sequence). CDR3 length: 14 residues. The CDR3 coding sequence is TGTGCCAGCAGCTCCACAGGGGGCGGTTCTGGCTACACCTTC. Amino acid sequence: CASSSTGGGSGYTF.

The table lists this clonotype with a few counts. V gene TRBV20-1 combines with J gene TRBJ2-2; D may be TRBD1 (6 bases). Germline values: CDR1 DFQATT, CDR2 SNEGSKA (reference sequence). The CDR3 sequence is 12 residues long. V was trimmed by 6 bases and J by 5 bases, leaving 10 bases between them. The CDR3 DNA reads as TGCAGTGCGCCCGGGACAACCGGGGAGCTGTTTTTT. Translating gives CSAPGTTGELFF.

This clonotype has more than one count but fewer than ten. The CDR3: CASWGGGNEQYV. The CDR3 nucleotides read TGTGCCAGCTGGGGTGGTGGCAACGAGCAGTACGTC. The gene calls are TRBV7-9 and TRBJ2-7; D call uncertain. The CDR3 runs 12 residues. Looked up from germline, CDR1 is SEHNR and CDR2 is FQNEAQ (reference sequence). Trimming took 8 bases from V and 5 from J, leaving 13 bases between them.

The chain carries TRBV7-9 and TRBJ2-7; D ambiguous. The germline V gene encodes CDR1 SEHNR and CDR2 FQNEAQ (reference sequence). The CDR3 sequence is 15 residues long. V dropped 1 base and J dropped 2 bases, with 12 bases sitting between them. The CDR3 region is CASSLVGLGTYEQYV. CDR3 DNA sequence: TGTGCCAGCAGCTTAGTGGGGTTAGGGACCTACGAGCAGTACGTC.

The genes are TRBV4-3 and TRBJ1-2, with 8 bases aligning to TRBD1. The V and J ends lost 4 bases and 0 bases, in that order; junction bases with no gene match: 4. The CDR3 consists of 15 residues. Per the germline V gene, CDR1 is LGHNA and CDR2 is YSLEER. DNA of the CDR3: TGCGCCAGCAGCCGGGGACAGGCCACTAACTATGGCTACACCTTC. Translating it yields CASSRGQATNYGYTF.

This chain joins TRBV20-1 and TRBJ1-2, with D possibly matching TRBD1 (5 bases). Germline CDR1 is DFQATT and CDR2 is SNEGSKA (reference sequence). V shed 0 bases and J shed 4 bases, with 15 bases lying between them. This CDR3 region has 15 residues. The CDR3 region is CSARDGAGWAYGYTF. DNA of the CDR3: TGCAGTGCTAGAGATGGGGCAGGGTGGGCCTATGGCTACACCTTC.